Below, 19 T cell receptor beta chains from the same sample are listed, as sequenced in a study of blood T cell repertoires in COVID-19. Method: immunoSEQ multiplex PCR; TCRdb's copy keeps in-frame clones and lacks some. The data hold 110,000 to 150,000 clones, with over 70% observed a single time. The sample taken for sequencing was peripheral blood. The receptors were sampled from a human donor in a cohort sampled during active COVID-19.

As DNA, the CDR3 is TGTGCCAGCAGGGGGGGACAGTTGGGGTATGGCTACACCTTC. Its translation is CASRGGQLGYGYTF. The chain employs TRBV2 and TRBJ1-2; 7 nucleotides align to TRBD1. V dropped 6 bases and J dropped 5; count of bases not matched to a gene: 9. The CDR3 spans 14 residues. Germline V gene sequence: CDR1 SNHLY, CDR2 FYNNEI.

The rearrangement links TRBV5-1 to TRBJ2-2; the match to TRBD1 covers 9 bases. Germline CDR1 reads SGHRS; CDR2 reads YFSETQ. This CDR3 has 16 residues. V was clipped by 1 base and J by 6 bases; unmatched bases: 7. The CDR3 DNA follows: TGCGCCAGCAGCTTGTCGGGACAGGGAGGTTCCGGGGAGCTGTTTTTT. Its translation is CASSLSGQGGSGELFF.

This chain links TRBV7-3 with TRBJ2-1, with D possibly TRBD2 on 6 matching bases. Trimming pared 1 base from V and 9 bases from J, leaving 13 bases between. This CDR3 contains 14 residues. The germline gives CDR1 SGHTA, CDR2 FQGTGA. The CDR3 reads CASSLNGGSSEQFF. Written as DNA, the CDR3 is TGTGCCAGCAGCTTAAACGGGGGATCGAGTGAGCAGTTCTTC.

This chain connects TRBV5-6 to TRBJ2-7; D ambiguous. V lost 1 base, J lost 2 bases, and 7 bases lay in between. There are 13 residues in the CDR3. CDR1 is SGHDT, CDR2 YYEEEE, per germline. The CDR3 DNA reads TGTGCCAGCAGCTTGTCGGTCACCTACGAGCAGTACTTC. This sequence encodes CASSLSVTYEQYF.

The chain links TRBV7-2 to TRBJ2-3, with D maybe TRBD2 (6 bases). The CDR3 is 15 amino acids. V was cut by 5 bases and J by 0 bases, with 12 bases left in between. CDR1 is SGHTA and CDR2 is FQGNSA in the germline V gene. DNA for the CDR3: TGTGCCAGCAGCAGGGACGGACTAAGCACAGATACGCAGTATTTT. It encodes CASSRDGLSTDTQYF.

The V and J genes are TRBV7-2 and TRBJ2-1; D possibly corresponds to TRBD1 (5 bases). The germline V gene encodes CDR1 SGHTA and CDR2 FQGNSA. This CDR3 is built from 13 residues. V dropped 3 bases and J dropped 13 bases, with 16 bases sitting between them. In DNA, the CDR3 is TGTGCCAGCAGCTTTGGGGCCTTTCAACCCCAGTTCTTC. As protein: CASSFGAFQPQFF.

The V and J genes are TRBV5-1 and TRBJ2-2; tentative D call: TRBD1 (6 bases). The CDR3 runs 15 residues. V was clipped by 0 bases and J by 3 bases, with 9 bases between them. Germline CDR1 and CDR2: SGHRS and YFSETQ. The CDR3 region is CASSLEAGDTGELFF. The CDR3 nucleotides read TGCGCCAGCAGCTTGGAGGCAGGGGACACCGGGGAGCTGTTTTTT.

This clone was seen only once. V usage is TRBV18 and J usage is TRBJ1-5; possible D gene TRBD1, 6 bases. This CDR3 contains 14 residues. Germline lookup yields CDR1 KGHSH and CDR2 LQKENI. V lost 3 bases, J lost 6 bases, and 12 bases lay in between. The CDR3 reads CASSPGQGSQPQHF. The DNA for the CDR3 is TGTGCCAGCTCACCTGGCCAGGGGAGTCAGCCCCAGCATTTT.

J is TRBJ1-2 and V is TRBV29-1; 8 nucleotides line up with TRBD1. V lost 4 bases to trimming and J lost 8 bases; unmatched junction nucleotides: 12. This CDR3 region has 14 residues. CDR1 is SQVTM and CDR2 is ANQGSEA in the germline V gene. CDR3 in DNA: TGCAGCGTTGTCCAGGCGCAGGGGGCAATCGGCTACACCTTC. It specifies CSVVQAQGAIGYTF.

Only a few counts were recorded for this clone. This chain uses TRBV29-1 with TRBJ1-4; a possible D gene is TRBD1 (6 bases). The V end was cut by 7 bases, the J end by 7 bases, with 22 bases between. The CDR3 has 15 amino acids. Germline V lookup: CDR1 SQVTM, CDR2 ANQGSEA. CDR3 sequence (DNA): TGCAGCGCCACCCGGGACAACCTTGTTGGTGAAAAACTGTTTTTT. Its translation: CSATRDNLVGEKLFF. Together with reference TRBV29-1 and TRBJ1-4, the CDR3 gives the full variable domain: SAVISQKPSRDICQRGTSLTIQCQVDSQVTMMFWYRQQPGQSLTLIATANQGSEATYESGFVIDKFPISRPNLTFSTLTVSNMSPEDSSIYLCSATRDNLVGEKLFFGSGTQLSVL.

This chain joins TRBV30 and TRBJ1-2, with D uncertain. Germline assignment: CDR1 GTSNPN and CDR2 SVGIG (reference sequence). The CDR3 has 13 residues. Trimming removed 0 bases at V and 2 bases at J, with 7 bases between. The CDR3 loop reads CAWSVQRNYGYTF. As DNA, the CDR3 is TGTGCCTGGAGTGTACAGAGAAACTATGGCTACACCTTC. The variable domain in full, with the rest retrieved from reference TRBV30 and TRBJ1-2, is SQTIHQWPATLVQPVGSPLSLECTVEGTSNPNLYWYRQAAGRGLQLLFYSVGIGQISSEVPQNLSASRPQDRQFILSSKKLLLSDSGFYLCAWSVQRNYGYTFGSGTRLTVV.

The table lists this clone with a few counts. This rearrangement joins TRBV7-2 to TRBJ2-5; TRBD1 matches at 10 bases. With 2 bases clipped from V and 4 bases from J, the junction kept 4 bases outside the gene matches. The germline V gene encodes CDR1 SGHTA and CDR2 FQGNSA. The CDR3 consists of 15 residues. CDR3 sequence (DNA): TGTGCCAGCAGCTTACCGGGACAGGGGAGAGAGACCCAGTACTTC. It specifies CASSLPGQGRETQYF.

The chain carries TRBV19 and TRBJ1-4; 8 bases are a match to TRBD1. Germline V gene data show CDR1 as LNHDA and CDR2 as SQIVND (reference sequence). This CDR3 has 15 amino acids. With 6 bases clipped from V and 2 bases from J, the junction kept 5 bases outside the gene matches. This chain's CDR3 is CASSLRQGTNEKLFF. The CDR3 coding sequence is TGTGCCAGTAGCCTTAGACAGGGGACTAATGAAAAACTGTTTTTT.

This chain connects TRBV7-8 to TRBJ2-1; D remains unclear. V shed 1 base and J shed 6 bases, with 10 bases lying between them. The CDR3 extends over 14 amino acids. Germline values: CDR1 SGHVS, CDR2 FQNEAQ. CDR3 coding DNA: TGTGCCAGCAGCTTAGGTGGAGTGGTCAATGAGCAGTTCTTC. It is translated as CASSLGGVVNEQFF.

The rearrangement links TRBV2 to TRBJ2-1; weak D call: TRBD2 (6 bases). The CDR3 consists of 13 residues. Germline V gene sequence: CDR1 SNHLY, CDR2 FYNNEI. Between the trimmed V and J ends, which lost 4 bases and 10 bases, there was a span of 14 bases. CDR3 DNA: TGTGCCAGCAGTGGAACTAGGGCGGGGGAGCAGTTCTTC. Protein sequence: CASSGTRAGEQFF.

The chain uses TRBV7-2 and TRBJ2-2; maybe TRBD2 (6 bases). Germline V gene data show CDR1 as SGHTA and CDR2 as FQGNSA. Trimming removed 1 base at V and 6 bases at J, with 9 bases between. There are 14 residues in the CDR3. Here the CDR3 reads CASSLEEGPGELFF. The CDR3 nucleotides are TGTGCCAGCAGCTTAGAGGAGGGCCCCGGGGAGCTGTTTTTT.

The chain couples TRBV5-1 to TRBJ1-1; D perhaps matches TRBD1 (6 bases). The CDR3 spans 13 residues. Trimming cost V 4 bases and J 2 bases, with 9 bases left between them. Germline V gene data show CDR1 as SGHRS and CDR2 as YFSETQ. Written as DNA, the CDR3 is TGCGCCAGCAGCGGACAGACCAACACTGAAGCTTTCTTT. This encodes CASSGQTNTEAFF.

V is TRBV12-3 or TRBV12-4 and J is TRBJ1-1; D is unclear. Trimming stripped 6 bases from V and 10 bases from J, with 15 bases between. The length of the CDR3 is 12 residues. The CDR3 loop reads CASRRGRTAAFF. The CDR3 DNA reads TGTGCCAGCAGGAGAGGGCGCACGGCAGCTTTCTTT.

This clone was seen once. V gene TRBV2 combines with J gene TRBJ1-4; 7 nucleotides align to TRBD1. Trimming took 5 bases from V and 7 from J; bases not matched to a gene: 13. This CDR3 region has 16 residues. The germline V gene encodes CDR1 SNHLY and CDR2 FYNNEI. CDR3 residues: CASSPGVTGTGEKLFF. The CDR3 DNA reads TGTGCCAGCAGTCCAGGGGTGACAGGGACTGGTGAAAAACTGTTTTTT. The complete variable domain, with remaining parts taken from reference TRBV2 and TRBJ1-4, reads EPEVTQTPSHQVTQMGQEVILRCVPISNHLYFYWYRQILGQKVEFLVSFYNNEISEKSEIFDDQFSVERPDGSNFTLKIRSTKLEDSAMYFCASSPGVTGTGEKLFFGSGTQLSVL.